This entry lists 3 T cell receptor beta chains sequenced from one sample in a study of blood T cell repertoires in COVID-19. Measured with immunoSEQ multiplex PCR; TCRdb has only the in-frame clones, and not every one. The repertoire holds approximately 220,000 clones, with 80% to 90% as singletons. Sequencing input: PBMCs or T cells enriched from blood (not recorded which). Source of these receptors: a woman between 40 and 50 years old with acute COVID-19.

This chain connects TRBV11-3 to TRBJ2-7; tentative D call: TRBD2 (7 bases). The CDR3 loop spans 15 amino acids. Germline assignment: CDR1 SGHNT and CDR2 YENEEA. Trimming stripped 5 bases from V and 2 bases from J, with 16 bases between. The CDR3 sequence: CASSRGGAGTYEQYF. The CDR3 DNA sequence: TGTGCCAGCAGCCGTGGGGGGGCAGGCACCTACGAGCAGTACTTC.

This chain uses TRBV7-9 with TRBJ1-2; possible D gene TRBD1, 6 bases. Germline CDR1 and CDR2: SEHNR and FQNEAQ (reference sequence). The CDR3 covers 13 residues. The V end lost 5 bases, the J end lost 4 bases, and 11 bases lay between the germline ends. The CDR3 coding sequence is TGTGCCAGCAGCAAAACAGGGCCCTATGGCTACACCTTC. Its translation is CASSKTGPYGYTF.

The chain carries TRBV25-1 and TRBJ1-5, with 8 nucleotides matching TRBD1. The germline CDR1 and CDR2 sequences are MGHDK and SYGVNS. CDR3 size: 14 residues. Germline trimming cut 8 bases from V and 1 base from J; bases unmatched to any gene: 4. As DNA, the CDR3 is TGTGCCAGCCAGACAGGGGAGAGCAATCAGCCCCAGCATTTT. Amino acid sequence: CASQTGESNQPQHF.